These T cell receptor beta chains were read from a single sample in a study of shared clonotypes between healthy human individuals. The assay was immunoSEQ multiplex PCR, and TCRdb's table has in-frame clones only and misses some. The data show about 2.4 million clones, 85% to 95% seen once. Source material: naive CD4+ T cells sorted from blood. All receptors come from a man aged 18 to 30 in good health. CDR3s include the opening cysteine and the closing phenylalanine or tryptophan.

CDR3 protein: CASSEAPLWTSTQYF
J gene: TRBJ2-3
V gene: TRBV6-1

CDR3 protein: CASSARTGIGYTF
J gene: TRBJ1-2
V gene: TRBV9

CDR3 protein: CASSTGTKNTEAFF
J gene: TRBJ1-1
V gene: TRBV19

CDR3 protein: CASSWGPDQPQHF
J gene: TRBJ1-5
V gene: TRBV5-1

CDR3 protein: CASSEVGQNSPLHF
J gene: TRBJ1-6
V gene: TRBV2

CDR3 protein: CASSTTPAGELFF
J gene: TRBJ2-2
V gene: TRBV10-1

CDR3 protein: CASRGSGNEQYF
J gene: TRBJ2-7
V gene: TRBV5-1

CDR3 protein: CASSPQGATDTQYF
J gene: TRBJ2-3
V gene: TRBV5-6

CDR3 protein: CASQPGSVETQYF
J gene: TRBJ2-5
V gene: TRBV6-1

CDR3 protein: CASSRDETQYF
J gene: TRBJ2-5
V gene: TRBV6-5

CDR3 protein: CASSNPGQGVERYTF
J gene: TRBJ1-2
V gene: TRBV6-1